These 2 T cell receptor beta chains originate from one sample sequenced in a study of T cells in Graves' hyperthyroidism and ophthalmopathy. Amplified regions were TCR beta CDR3 sequences from RNA transcripts. TCR CDR3 underwent first-round RT-PCR with the HTBI primer set. TCRdb passed the multiplex PCR reads through MiXCR, listing each CDR3 protein once. The sample yields about 300,000 distinct CDR3 sequences, less than 30% seen once. The source material was blood. The receptors were gathered from a man aged 35-49 years with Graves' hyperthyroidism that later progressed to Graves' ophthalmopathy.

The rearrangement joins TRBV7-3 to TRBJ1-1, with a tentative D call TRBD1 (5 bases). The CDR3 is made up of 14 amino acids. Germline CDR1 reads SGHTA; CDR2 reads FQGTGA. V lost 2 bases to trimming and J lost 1 base, with 8 bases between them. CDR3 sequence reads: CASSLLGTNTEAFF. CDR3 nucleotide sequence: TGTGCCAGCAGCTTATTAGGGACGAACACTGAAGCTTTCTTT. Based on the CDR3 plus reference TRBV7-3 and TRBJ1-1, the full variable domain is GAGVSQTPSNKVTEKGKYVELRCDPISGHTALYWYRQSLGQGPEFLIYFQGTGAADDSGLPNDRFFAVRPEGSVSTLKIQRTERGDSAVYLCASSLLGTNTEAFFGQGTRLTVV.

This chain connects TRBV5-1 to TRBJ2-7; D gene uncertain. The length of the CDR3 is 14 residues. Trimming pared 1 base from V and 3 bases from J, leaving 11 bases between. Germline V gene lookup returns CDR1 SGHRS and CDR2 YFSETQ. CDR3 sequence (DNA): TGCGCCAGCAGCTTGAACGGACCTAACTACGAGCAGTACTTC. Translating gives CASSLNGPNYEQYF.